This entry features one TCR beta chain sequence. The entry originates in a study of shared clonotypes between healthy human individuals. V was trimmed by 4 bases and J by 5 bases, leaving 12 bases between them. The germline CDR1 and CDR2 sequences are SEHNR and FQNEAQ (reference sequence). The CDR3 loop spans 14 amino acids. CD8 cells classed as naive were CD45RO-negative and positively selected for CCR7, excluding terminally differentiated effector memory CD45RA+ cells. Each sample came from a Caucasian adult donor living in Nashville, Tennessee. Replicate sorted-subset PCRs were loaded with 150 to 250 ng DNA, 30,000 to 35,000 T cell genomes. The assay was immunoSEQ multiplex PCR, and TCRdb's table has in-frame clones only and misses some. The data contain fewer than 1 million clones, 96% of them singletons.

The sequencing input was naive CD8+ T cells sorted from blood. The rearrangement uses TRBV7-9 and TRBJ2-1; no firm D call. This TCR came from a man between 25 and 39 years old in good health. The CDR3 here is CASSSTGENNEQFF. In nucleotides, the CDR3 is TGTGCCAGCAGCTCAACTGGGGAAAACAATGAGCAGTTCTTC.